This T cell receptor (beta chain) came from a study of T cells in Graves' hyperthyroidism and ophthalmopathy. Study-level findings and limits: Peripheral blood also featured most of the thyroid clonotypes expanded above 0.001.

The germline V gene encodes CDR1 MNHNS and CDR2 SASEGT. CDR3 size: 15 residues. Trimming removed 2 bases at V and 2 bases at J, with 13 bases between. As regards this clonotype: Its antigen remains unidentified.

The CDR3 regions of TCR beta were amplified from RNA transcripts. The primer set for the first-round RT-PCR of the TCR CDR3 was HTBI. Each CDR3 protein is one row after TCRdb ran MiXCR on the multiplex PCR reads. The data contain about 370,000 distinct CDR3 sequences, roughly 15% of them singletons. Each person with ophthalmopathy scored at least 3 on the Clinical Activity Score, reached NOSPECS grade 4 or higher, and had been ill under 3 months. Exclusions: uncontrolled infection, other autoimmune disease, pregnancy, lactation. The clonotype originates from a woman aged 55-75 years with Graves' ophthalmopathy. Sequences were obtained from blood. V usage is TRBV6-1 and J usage is TRBJ2-7; a weak D match, TRBD2 (5 bases). The CDR3 loop is CASSESVSVAYEQYF. As DNA, the CDR3 is TGTGCCAGCAGTGAATCTGTTAGCGTTGCCTACGAGCAGTACTTC.